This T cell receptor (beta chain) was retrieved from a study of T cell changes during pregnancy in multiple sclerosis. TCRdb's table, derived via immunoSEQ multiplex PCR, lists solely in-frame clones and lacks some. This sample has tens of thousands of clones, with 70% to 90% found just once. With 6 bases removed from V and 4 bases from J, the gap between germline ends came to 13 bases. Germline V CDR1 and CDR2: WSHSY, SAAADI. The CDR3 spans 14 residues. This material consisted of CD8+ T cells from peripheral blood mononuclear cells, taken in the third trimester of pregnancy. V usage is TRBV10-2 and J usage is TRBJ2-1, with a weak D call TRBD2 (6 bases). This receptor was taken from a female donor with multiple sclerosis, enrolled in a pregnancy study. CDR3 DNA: TGCGCCAGCAGGGAAAAGGACTATTACAATGAGCAGTTCTTC. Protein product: CASREKDYYNEQFF.